These T cell receptor beta chains were read from a single sample in a study of tumor-infiltrating lymphocytes in primary liver carcinoma. TCRdb reprocessed the multiplex PCR reads via MiXCR and lists one record per CDR3 protein. Among approximately 330,000 distinct CDR3 sequences, 65% were seen once, and the ten largest hold 5.5% to 7%. The sequencing input was peripheral blood. The receptors come from a man in his forties or fifties with primary liver carcinoma and hepatitis B virus infection. Both conserved end residues are part of each CDR3. Fields, in order: V gene, D gene, J gene, clone size, CDR3 DNA, CDR3 protein. The D gene is left open where the match is weak. Size is omitted from some rows. Given values are once, few, many or a class for expanded clones.

TRBV6-2/TRBV6-3	-	TRBJ1-1	many	TGTGCCAGCAGAGTCGTGCGAGGAGCTGAAGCTTTCTTT	CASRVVRGAEAFF
TRBV12-3/TRBV12-4	-	TRBJ1-4	few	TGTGCCAGCAGTTTATTAAACGGACGGACGGGGCCGTTATTT	CASSLLNGRTGPLF
TRBV11-1	TRBD1	TRBJ1-1	-	TGTGCCAGCAGTTCAACCAGGGACAGGGGGCTTGCGGACACTGAAGCTTTCTTT	CASSSTRDRGLADTEAFF
TRBV6-1	-	TRBJ2-7	-	TGTGCCAGCACCGAGGGCGTCGAGCAGTACTTC	CASTEGVEQYF
TRBV6-1	TRBD1	TRBJ1-2	few	TGTGCCAGCAGTGTGACAGGGGCTAACTATGGCTACACCTTC	CASSVTGANYGYTF
TRBV2	-	TRBJ2-7	-	TGTGCCAGCGCGGCACAGGGAATCGAGCAGTACTTC	CASAAQGIEQYF
TRBV12-3/TRBV12-4	-	TRBJ1-2	-	TGTGCCAGCAGACCCGGAACAGGGCTCTTTGGCTACACCTTC	CASRPGTGLFGYTF
TRBV4-2	TRBD2	TRBJ2-2	many	TGTGCCAGCAGCCAAGGGGCTAGCGGAAACACCGGGGAGCTGTTTTTT	CASSQGASGNTGELFF
TRBV11-3	-	TRBJ1-1	once	TGTGCCACCAGCTTAGGGATAGCTGAAGCTTTCTTT	CATSLGIAEAFF
TRBV7-6	TRBD1	TRBJ2-7	-	TGTGCCAGCAGCTTAGACAGGGGGCATTGGTACGAGCAGTACTTC	CASSLDRGHWYEQYF
TRBV7-8	-	TRBJ2-5	few	TGTGCCAGCATCCCTATCGGGGGTAGGGAGACCCAGTACTTC	CASIPIGGRETQYF
TRBV10-3	-	TRBJ2-4	-	TGTGACACCAACCCCCAAGGCTTCCATCAGATTCAGTACTTC	CDTNPQGFHQIQYF
TRBV28	-	TRBJ1-2	-	TGTGCCAGCAGCCAAGGGGGAAACTATGGCTACACCTTC	CASSQGGNYGYTF
TRBV29-1	-	TRBJ2-7	many	TGCAGCGTTGAGACAGAGCCCTACGAGCAGTACTTC	CSVETEPYEQYF
TRBV20-1	-	TRBJ2-6	-	TGCAGTGCCTCCGGGACGGCCTCTGGGGCCAAGGTCCTGACTTTC	CSASGTASGAKVLTF
TRBV11-2	-	TRBJ2-1	-	TGTGCCAGCACTTTAGTGGTTTGCACTAGGCAGTTCTTC	CASTLVVCTRQFF
TRBV11-2	-	TRBJ2-5	-	TGTGCCAGCAGCTCGGGAGAGGTCGAGACCCAGTACTTC	CASSSGEVETQYF
TRBV5-1	-	TRBJ2-1	-	TGCGCCAACAGCTTTCTGGGGGTCTACAATGAGCAGTTCTTC	CANSFLGVYNEQFF
TRBV10-3	TRBD1	TRBJ2-5	-	TGTGTCACGAAAGGACAGGGGGCGTTGGAGACCCAGTACTTC	CVTKGQGALETQYF
TRBV25-1	-	TRBJ2-1	-	TGTGCCAGCAGTGAATGGGGTGGTGAGCAGTTCTTC	CASSEWGGEQFF
TRBV13	-	TRBJ1-1	-	TGTGCTAGCAGTTTGATCCGGGGGTCTAGTGGAGCTTTCTTT	CASSLIRGSSGAFF
TRBV28	TRBD2	TRBJ2-3	many	TGTGCCAGCAGTCCGGACGTGGCGGGAGGAGGGTTGACAGATACGCAGTATTTT	CASSPDVAGGGLTDTQYF
TRBV12-3/TRBV12-4	-	TRBJ2-7	many	TGTGCCAGCAGTTTCGCGGGCAACTGGGACGAGCAGTACTTC	CASSFAGNWDEQYF
TRBV28	TRBD1	TRBJ2-7	few	TGTGCCAGCAGCCCGGGACAGGAGCCCTACGAGCAGTACTTC	CASSPGQEPYEQYF
TRBV20-1	-	TRBJ1-2	-	TGCAGTGCTAGAGATTTTTCGTCCACCACTAACTATGGCTACACCTTC	CSARDFSSTTNYGYTF
TRBV12-3/TRBV12-4	-	TRBJ1-5	few	TGTGCCAGCAGGCTTGGTGGGATAGGGAATCAGCCCCAGCATTTT	CASRLGGIGNQPQHF
TRBV12-3/TRBV12-4	TRBD2	TRBJ2-3	few	TGTGCCGGCAAAAACATAGCGGGAGGCAGAGATACGCAGTATTTT	CAGKNIAGGRDTQYF
TRBV10-3	-	TRBJ1-6	-	TGTGCCATCAGCGACGGAGTTGCCCTCCACTTT	CAISDGVALHF
TRBV11-2	-	TRBJ2-7	-	TGTGCTAGCAGCTTAGATAGGTGCGACGAGCAGTACTTC	CASSLDRCDEQYF
TRBV7-9	-	TRBJ1-2	many	TGTGCCAGCAGCACCAGGGATGGCTACACCTTC	CASSTRDGYTF
TRBV19	-	TRBJ2-7	few	TGTGCCAGTAGTATATCCCCGGACTTGAGCTCCTACGAGCAGTACTTC	CASSISPDLSSYEQYF
TRBV5-1	TRBD1	TRBJ2-5	-	TGCGTCAGCAGCTGGACAGGGTTGGGGCAAGAGACCCAGTACTTC	CVSSWTGLGQETQYF
TRBV11-2	-	TRBJ2-7	once	TGTGCCAGCGGCGTGCTATCGGGTTTAAACGCCAACGAGCAGTACTTC	CASGVLSGLNANEQYF